This T cell receptor beta chain was obtained from a study of blood T cell repertoires in COVID-19. Overall study: Specimens from acute and convalescent COVID-19 originated in the United States, Italy and Spain. Sources were T cells, B-cell-depleted T cells, or PBMCs; the material itself was cDNA or gDNA.

Profiled with immunoSEQ multiplex PCR; TCRdb holds only in-frame clones, not every one. Of fewer than 400,000 clones detected, 88% appear once; the ten largest clones hold about 5%. Trimming cost V 2 bases and J 3 bases; bases outside gene matches: 3. CDR3 length: 16 amino acids. Per germline, CDR1 WNHNN and CDR2 SYGVQD (reference sequence). Cohort 3 donors were reported recovered after two negative PCRs, clearance, or symptom resolution. This receptor was obtained from a man aged 25-40 years who had recovered from COVID-19. The chain links TRBV10-1 to TRBJ2-3, with 12 bases matching TRBD2. Sequencing input: PBMCs or T cells enriched from blood (not recorded which). CDR3 residues: CASSEGLAGITDTQYF. The CDR3 DNA reads TGCGCCAGCAGTGAGGGACTAGCGGGGATAACAGATACGCAGTATTTT.